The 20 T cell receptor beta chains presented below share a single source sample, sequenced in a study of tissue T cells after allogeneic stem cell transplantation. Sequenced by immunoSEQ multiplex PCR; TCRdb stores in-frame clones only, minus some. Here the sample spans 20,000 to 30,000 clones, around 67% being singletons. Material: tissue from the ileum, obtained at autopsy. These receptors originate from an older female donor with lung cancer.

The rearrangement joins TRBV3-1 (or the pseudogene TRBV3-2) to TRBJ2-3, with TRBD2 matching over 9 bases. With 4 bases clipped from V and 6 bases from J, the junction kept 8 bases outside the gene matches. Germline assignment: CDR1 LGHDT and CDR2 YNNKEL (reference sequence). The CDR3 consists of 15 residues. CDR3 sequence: CASSRASGIKDTQYF. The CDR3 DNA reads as TGTGCCAGCAGCCGGGCTAGCGGGATAAAGGATACGCAGTATTTT.

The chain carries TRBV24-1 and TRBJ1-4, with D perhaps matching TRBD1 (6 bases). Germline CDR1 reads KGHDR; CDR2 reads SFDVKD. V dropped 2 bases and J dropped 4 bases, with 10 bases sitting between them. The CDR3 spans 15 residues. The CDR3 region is CATSDSGQSNEKLFF. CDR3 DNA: TGTGCCACCAGTGATTCAGGACAGAGTAATGAAAAACTGTTTTTT.

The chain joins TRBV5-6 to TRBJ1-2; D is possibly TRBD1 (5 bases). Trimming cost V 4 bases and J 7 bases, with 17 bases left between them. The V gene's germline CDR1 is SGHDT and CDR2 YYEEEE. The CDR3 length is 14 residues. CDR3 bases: TGTGCCAGCAGCCAAGGGACCGCCGGGGGTGGCTACACCTTC. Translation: CASSQGTAGGGYTF.

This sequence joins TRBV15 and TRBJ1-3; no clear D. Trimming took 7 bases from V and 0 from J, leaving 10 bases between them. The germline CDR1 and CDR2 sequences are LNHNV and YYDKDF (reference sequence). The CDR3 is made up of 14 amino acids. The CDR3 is CATTTASSGNTIYF. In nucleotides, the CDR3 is TGTGCCACCACAACAGCCTCCTCTGGAAACACCATATATTTT.

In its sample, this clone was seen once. CDR3 DNA sequence: TGTGCCAGCAGCTTAGGCGTAGCGGGAGTCAACGAGCAGTACTTC. Amino acid sequence: CASSLGVAGVNEQYF. This chain uses TRBV7-9 with TRBJ2-7; 9 bases line up with TRBD2. The length of the CDR3 is 15 residues. V was clipped by 1 base and J by 5 bases; unmatched bases: 6. Germline loops: CDR1 SEHNR, CDR2 FQNEAQ (reference sequence).

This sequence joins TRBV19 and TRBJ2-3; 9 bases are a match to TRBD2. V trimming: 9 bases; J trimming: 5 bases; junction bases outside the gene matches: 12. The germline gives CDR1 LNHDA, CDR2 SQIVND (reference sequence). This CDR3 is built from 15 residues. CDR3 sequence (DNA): TGTGCCAGCAGCGGCGGGGGGGCCGGAGTAGATACGCAGTATTTT. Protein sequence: CASSGGGAGVDTQYF.

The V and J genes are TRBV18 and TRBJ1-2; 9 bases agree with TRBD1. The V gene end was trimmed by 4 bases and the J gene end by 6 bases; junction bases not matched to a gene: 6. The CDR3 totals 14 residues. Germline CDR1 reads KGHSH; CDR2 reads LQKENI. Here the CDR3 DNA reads TGTGCCAGCTCACTGGACAGGGGTCCCAATGGCTACACCTTC. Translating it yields CASSLDRGPNGYTF.

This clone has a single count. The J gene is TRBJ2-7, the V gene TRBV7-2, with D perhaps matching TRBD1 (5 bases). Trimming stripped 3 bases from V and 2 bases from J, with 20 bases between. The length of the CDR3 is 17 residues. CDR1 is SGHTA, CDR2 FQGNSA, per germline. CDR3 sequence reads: CASSLARSQVAAYEQYF. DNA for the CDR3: TGTGCCAGCAGCTTGGCTAGATCACAGGTGGCAGCCTACGAGCAGTACTTC.

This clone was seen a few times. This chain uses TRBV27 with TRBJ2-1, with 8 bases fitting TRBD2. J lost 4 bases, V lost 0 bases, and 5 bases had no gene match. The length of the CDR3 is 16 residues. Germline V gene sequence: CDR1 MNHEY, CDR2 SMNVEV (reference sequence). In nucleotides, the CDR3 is TGTGCCAGCAGTTTATCGTACGCGGGAGGTTACAATGAGCAGTTCTTC. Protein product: CASSLSYAGGYNEQFF.

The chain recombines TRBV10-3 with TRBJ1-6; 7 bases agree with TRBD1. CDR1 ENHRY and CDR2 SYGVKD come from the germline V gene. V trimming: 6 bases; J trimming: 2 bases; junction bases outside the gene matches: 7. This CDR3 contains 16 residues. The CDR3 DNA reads TGTGCCATCAGCCGACAGGGCCCAACCTATAATTCACCCCTCCACTTT. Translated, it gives CAISRQGPTYNSPLHF.

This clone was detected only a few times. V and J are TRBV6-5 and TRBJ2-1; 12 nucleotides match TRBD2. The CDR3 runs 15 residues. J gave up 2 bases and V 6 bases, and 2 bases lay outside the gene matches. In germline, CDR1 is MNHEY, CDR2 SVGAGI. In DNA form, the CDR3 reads TGTGCCAGCAGACCTAGCGGGGGGGCCTACAATGAGCAGTTCTTC. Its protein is CASRPSGGAYNEQFF.

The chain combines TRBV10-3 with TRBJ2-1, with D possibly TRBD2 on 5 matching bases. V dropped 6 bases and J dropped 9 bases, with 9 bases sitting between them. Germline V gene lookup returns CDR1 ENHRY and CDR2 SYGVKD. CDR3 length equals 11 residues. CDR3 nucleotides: TGTGCCATCAGCGGAGGTAGTGAGCAGTTCTTC. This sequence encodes CAISGGSEQFF.

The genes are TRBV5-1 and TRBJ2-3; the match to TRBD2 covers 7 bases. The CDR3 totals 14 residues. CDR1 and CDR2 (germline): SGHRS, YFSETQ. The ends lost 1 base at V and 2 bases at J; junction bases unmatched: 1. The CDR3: CASSLRGDTDTQYF. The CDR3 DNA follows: TGCGCCAGCAGCTTGCGGGGGGACACAGATACGCAGTATTTT.

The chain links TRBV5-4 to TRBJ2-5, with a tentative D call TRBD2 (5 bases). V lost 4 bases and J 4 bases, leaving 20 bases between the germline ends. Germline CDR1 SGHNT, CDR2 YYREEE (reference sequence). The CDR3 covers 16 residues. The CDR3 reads CASSNQKRPAGETQYF. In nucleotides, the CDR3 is TGTGCCAGCAGCAACCAAAAGCGGCCTGCGGGAGAGACCCAGTACTTC.

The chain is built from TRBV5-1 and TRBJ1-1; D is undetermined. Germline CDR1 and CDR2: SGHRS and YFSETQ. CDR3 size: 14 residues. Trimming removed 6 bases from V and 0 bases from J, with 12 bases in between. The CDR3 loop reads CASKTTVMNTEAFF. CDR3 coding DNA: TGCGCCAGCAAGACGACGGTCATGAACACTGAAGCTTTCTTT.

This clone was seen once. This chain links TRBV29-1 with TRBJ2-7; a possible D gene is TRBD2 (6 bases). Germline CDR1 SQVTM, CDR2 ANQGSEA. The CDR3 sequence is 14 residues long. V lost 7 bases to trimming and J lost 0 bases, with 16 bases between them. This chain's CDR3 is CSAAGTQSSYEQYF. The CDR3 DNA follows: TGCAGCGCCGCCGGGACTCAATCCTCCTACGAGCAGTACTTC.

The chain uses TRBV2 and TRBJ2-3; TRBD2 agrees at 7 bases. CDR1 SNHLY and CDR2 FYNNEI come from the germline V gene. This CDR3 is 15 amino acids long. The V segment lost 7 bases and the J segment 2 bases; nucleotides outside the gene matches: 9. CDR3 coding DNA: TGTGCCAGCAAGGGAGGGGACTTCTCCACAGATACGCAGTATTTT. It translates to CASKGGDFSTDTQYF.

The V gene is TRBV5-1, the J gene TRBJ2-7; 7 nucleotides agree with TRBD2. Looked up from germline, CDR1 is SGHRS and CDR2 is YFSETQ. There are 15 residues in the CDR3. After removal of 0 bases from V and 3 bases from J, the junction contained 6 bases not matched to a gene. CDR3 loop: CASSLVLAGNYEQYF. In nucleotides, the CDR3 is TGCGCCAGCAGCTTGGTATTAGCGGGTAACTACGAGCAGTACTTC.

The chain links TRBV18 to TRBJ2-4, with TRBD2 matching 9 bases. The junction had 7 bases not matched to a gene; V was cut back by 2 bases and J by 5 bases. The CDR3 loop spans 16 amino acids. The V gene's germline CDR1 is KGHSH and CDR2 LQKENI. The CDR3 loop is CASSPTKSSGENIQYF. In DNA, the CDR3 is TGTGCCAGCTCACCAACGAAATCTAGCGGGGAAAACATTCAGTACTTC.

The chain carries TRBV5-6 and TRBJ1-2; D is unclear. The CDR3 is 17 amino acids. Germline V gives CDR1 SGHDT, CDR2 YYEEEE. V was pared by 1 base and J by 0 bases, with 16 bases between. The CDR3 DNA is TGTGCCAGCAGCTTGCTCTCGGCGACCCCCACTAACTATGGCTACACCTTC. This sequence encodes CASSLLSATPTNYGYTF.